This T cell receptor (beta chain) was profiled in a study of T cell responses to AZD1222 COVID-19 vaccine. The junction had 8 bases not matched to a gene; V was cut back by 3 bases and J by 4 bases. The CDR3 spans 16 residues. The V gene's germline CDR1 is MNHEY and CDR2 SVGAGI. Libraries were prepared by immunoSEQ multiplex PCR; TCRdb keeps only in-frame clonotypes and omits some of them. This sample has about 110,000 clones; around 93% occur once, and the top ten carry about 3%. On this clone itself: Different DNA sequences within this sample yield the same CDR3.

The sequencing used peripheral blood, collected 28 days after the second AZD1222 dose. This chain uses TRBV6-5 with TRBJ1-2; 10 bases fit TRBD1. The TCR comes from an adult who received the AZD1222 COVID-19 vaccine. The CDR3 reads CASSYIRTGGGYGYTF. CDR3 coding DNA: TGTGCCAGCAGTTATATTAGGACAGGGGGTGGCTATGGCTACACCTTC.